Listed below are T cell receptor beta chains from one sample, sequenced in a study of PD-1 blockade in classical Hodgkin lymphoma. Only in-frame clones appear in the TCRdb table, and some are missing; sequencing was by immunoSEQ multiplex PCR. The table has over 25,000 clones, about four fifths seen once. The starting material was peripheral blood mononuclear cells (PBMCs), obtained before the second cycle of nivolumab. The receptors were sampled from a human donor with classical Hodgkin lymphoma. The CDR3 runs from the conserved cysteine through the conserved F or W. Fields, in order: J gene, V gene, CDR3 length, CDR3 protein.

TRBJ2-2	TRBV9	15	CASSSSGEYTGELFF
TRBJ1-1	TRBV27	15	CASRQAGQQNTEAFF
TRBJ1-3	TRBV12-5	11	CASGRGYTIYF
TRBJ1-2	TRBV30	13	CAWSPGTAVGYTF
TRBJ2-5	TRBV7-7	13	CASSLAASETQYF
TRBJ1-5	TRBV7-6	16	CASSPQRAPSNQPQHF
TRBJ2-3	TRBV19	16	CASSVLGGEGTDTQYF
TRBJ2-4	TRBV11-2	11	CASSLASIQYF
TRBJ1-4	TRBV28	15	CASSFQGMANEKLFF
TRBJ2-2	TRBV6-5	15	CASSYVVGNTGELFF
TRBJ2-7	TRBV11-3	15	CASSFRTGNFYEQYF
TRBJ2-5	TRBV27	13	CASSWGPGETQYF
TRBJ1-1	TRBV29-1	13	CSVEGGQRTEAFF
TRBJ2-5	TRBV7-7	16	CASSLGLAGTQETQYF
TRBJ2-1	TRBV6-5	14	CASSYAVGGNEQFF
TRBJ1-6	TRBV9	16	CASSVTTSSYNSPLHF
TRBJ1-1	TRBV14	12	CASSQYYTEAFF
TRBJ2-3	TRBV9	15	CASSSTGGGTDTQYF
TRBJ2-4	TRBV6-4	18	CASSDRLGWGRYKNIQYF
TRBJ2-7	TRBV6-5	16	CASSYSSQGSSYEQYF
TRBJ1-1	TRBV19	14	CASSITQGPTEAFF
TRBJ2-7	TRBV5-1	15	CASSLGAGVSHEQYF
TRBJ2-7	TRBV6-5	14	CASSYRRGAYEQYF
TRBJ2-5	TRBV5-1	14	CASSFQGAQETQYF
TRBJ1-3	TRBV19	14	CASSSPGWGNTIYF
TRBJ2-5	TRBV11-2	13	CASSLREGETQYF
TRBJ2-5	TRBV11-2	11	CASSLGETQYF
TRBJ2-2	TRBV9	16	CASSVGGTDGTGELFF
TRBJ2-7	TRBV7-8	14	CASSGGQTFREQYF
TRBJ2-3	TRBV6-1	15	CASSGRQTSTDTQYF
TRBJ2-3	TRBV7-2	16	CASSIQGSRGTDTQYF
TRBJ1-1	TRBV2	13	CASSQQGNTEAFF
TRBJ2-1	TRBV4-2	16	CASSQDGDSSYNEQFF
TRBJ1-4	TRBV19	14	CASSIGGLREKLFF
TRBJ2-5	TRBV6-1	15	CASSEEGSARETQYF
TRBJ2-3	TRBV4-3	15	CASSQVGGQADTQYF
TRBJ1-2	TRBV19	15	CASSLQGAANYGYTF
TRBJ1-2	TRBV11-2	15	CASSLRIGWNYGYTF
TRBJ2-1	TRBV4-2	15	CASSHISGGNNEQFF
TRBJ1-1	TRBV6-1	13	CASSEQEGTEAFF
TRBJ1-2	TRBV6-5	14	CASSYGGGNYGYTF
TRBJ1-5	TRBV9	17	CASSARRGQGVGQPQHF
TRBJ1-6	TRBV19	15	CASSMGNVGNSPLHF
TRBJ2-3	TRBV7-2	14	CASSSPGIGDTQYF
TRBJ2-1	TRBV7-7	15	CASSPIAGQWGEQFF
NA	TRBV18	14	CASSLSGALYEQYF
TRBJ2-7	TRBV5-4	14	CASSPRGSSYEQYF
TRBJ1-2	TRBV4-3	13	CASSTERNYGYTF
TRBJ1-6	TRBV9	15	CASSVQGQINSPLHF
TRBJ1-4	TRBV9	16	CASSVAGGATNEKLFF
TRBJ1-6	TRBV18	12	CASQERNSPLHF
TRBJ2-6	TRBV4-3	18	CASSQGGPGSSGANVLTF
TRBJ1-2	TRBV9	13	CASSVVGGYGYTF
TRBJ2-7	TRBV5-1	14	CASSLNRATYEQYF
TRBJ1-1	TRBV6-6	12	CASSRENTEAFF
TRBJ2-3	TRBV5-1	15	CASSPPAAITDTQYF
TRBJ2-7	TRBV21-1	13	CASSKTPPAEQYF
TRBJ2-5	TRBV5-6	13	CASSWDRGETQYF
TRBJ1-5	TRBV28	13	CASSLSGNQPQHF